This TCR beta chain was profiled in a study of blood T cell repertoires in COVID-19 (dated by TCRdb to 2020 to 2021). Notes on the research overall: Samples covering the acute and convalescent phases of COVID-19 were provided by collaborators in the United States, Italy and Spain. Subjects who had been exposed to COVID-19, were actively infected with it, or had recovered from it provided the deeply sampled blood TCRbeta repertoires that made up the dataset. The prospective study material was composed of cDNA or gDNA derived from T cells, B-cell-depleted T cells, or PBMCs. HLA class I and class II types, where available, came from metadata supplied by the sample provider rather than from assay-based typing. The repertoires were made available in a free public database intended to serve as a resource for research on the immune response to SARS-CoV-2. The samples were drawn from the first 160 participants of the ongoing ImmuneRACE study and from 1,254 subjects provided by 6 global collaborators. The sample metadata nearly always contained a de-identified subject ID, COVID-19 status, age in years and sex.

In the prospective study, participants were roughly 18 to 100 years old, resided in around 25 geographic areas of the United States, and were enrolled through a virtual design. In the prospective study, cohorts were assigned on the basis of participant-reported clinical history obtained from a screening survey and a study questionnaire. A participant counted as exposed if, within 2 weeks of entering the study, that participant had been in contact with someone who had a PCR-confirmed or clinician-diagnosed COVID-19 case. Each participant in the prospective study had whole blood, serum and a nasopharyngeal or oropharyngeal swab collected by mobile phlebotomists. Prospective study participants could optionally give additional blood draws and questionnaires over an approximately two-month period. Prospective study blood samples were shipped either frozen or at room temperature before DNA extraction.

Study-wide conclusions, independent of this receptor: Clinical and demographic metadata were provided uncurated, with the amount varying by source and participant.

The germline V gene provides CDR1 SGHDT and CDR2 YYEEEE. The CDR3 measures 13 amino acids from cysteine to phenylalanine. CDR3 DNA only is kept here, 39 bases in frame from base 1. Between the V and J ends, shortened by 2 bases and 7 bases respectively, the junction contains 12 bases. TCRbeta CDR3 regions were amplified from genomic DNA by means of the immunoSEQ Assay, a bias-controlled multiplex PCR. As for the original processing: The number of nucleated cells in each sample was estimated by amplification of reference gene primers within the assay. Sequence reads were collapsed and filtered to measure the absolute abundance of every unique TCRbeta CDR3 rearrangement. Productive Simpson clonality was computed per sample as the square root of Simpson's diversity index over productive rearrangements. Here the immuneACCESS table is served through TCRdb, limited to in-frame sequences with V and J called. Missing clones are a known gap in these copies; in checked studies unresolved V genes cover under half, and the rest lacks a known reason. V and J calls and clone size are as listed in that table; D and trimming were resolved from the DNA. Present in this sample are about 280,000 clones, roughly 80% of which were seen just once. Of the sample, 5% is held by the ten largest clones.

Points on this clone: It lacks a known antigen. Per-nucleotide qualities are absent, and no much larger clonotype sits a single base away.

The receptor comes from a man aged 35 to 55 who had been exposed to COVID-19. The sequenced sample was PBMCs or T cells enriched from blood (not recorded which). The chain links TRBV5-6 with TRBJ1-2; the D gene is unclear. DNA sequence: TGTGCCAGCAGCTTCCCAGGTGGGTTTGGCTACACCTTC. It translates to CASSFPGGFGYTF.